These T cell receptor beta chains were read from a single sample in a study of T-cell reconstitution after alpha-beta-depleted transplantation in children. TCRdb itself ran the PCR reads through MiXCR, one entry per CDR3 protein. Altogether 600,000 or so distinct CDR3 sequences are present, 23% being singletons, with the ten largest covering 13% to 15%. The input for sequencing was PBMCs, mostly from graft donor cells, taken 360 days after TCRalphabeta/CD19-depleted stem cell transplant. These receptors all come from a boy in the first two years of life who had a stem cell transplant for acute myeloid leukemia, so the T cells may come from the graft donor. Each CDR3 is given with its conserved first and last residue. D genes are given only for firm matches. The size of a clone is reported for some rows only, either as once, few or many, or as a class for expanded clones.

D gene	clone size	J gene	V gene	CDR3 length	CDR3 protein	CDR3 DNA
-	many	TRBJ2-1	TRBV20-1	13	CSARWQDHNEQFF	TGCAGTGCTAGATGGCAGGACCACAATGAGCAGTTCTTC
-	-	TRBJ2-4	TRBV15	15	CATSRDLASKNIQYF	TGTGCCACCAGCAGAGATCTAGCCTCAAAAAACATTCAGTACTTC
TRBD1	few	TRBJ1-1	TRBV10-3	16	CAISESAPGQGTEAFF	TGTGCCATCAGTGAGTCGGCACCGGGACAGGGCACTGAAGCTTTCTTT
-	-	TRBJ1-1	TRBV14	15	CASSPSWGLTEGAFF	TGTGCCAGCAGCCCGTCGTGGGGACTGACGGAGGGAGCTTTCTTT
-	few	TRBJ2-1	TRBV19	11	CASSARNEQFF	TGTGCCAGTAGTGCCCGTAATGAGCAGTTCTTC
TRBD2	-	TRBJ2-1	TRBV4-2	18	CASSIRLAGGSSYNEQFF	TGTGCCAGCAGCATCCGACTAGCGGGGGGCAGCTCCTACAATGAGCAGTTCTTC
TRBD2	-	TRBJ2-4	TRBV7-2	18	CASSLTVLAGLAKNIQYF	TGTGCCAGCAGCTTAACGGTACTAGCGGGGCTAGCCAAAAACATTCAGTACTTC
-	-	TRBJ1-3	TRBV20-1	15	CSARDRLNSGNTIYF	TGCAGTGCTAGAGATAGGCTGAACTCTGGAAACACCATATATTTT
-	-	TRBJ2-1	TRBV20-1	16	CSARGRGRLRYNEQFF	TGCAGTGCTAGGGGCCGTGGGCGCTTGCGCTACAATGAGCAGTTCTTC
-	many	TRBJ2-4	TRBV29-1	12	CSIIRGENIQYF	TGCAGTATTATAAGGGGGGAGAACATTCAGTACTTC
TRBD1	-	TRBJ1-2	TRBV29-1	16	CSAPPGQGDGAYGYTF	TGCAGCGCTCCCCCGGGACAGGGTGATGGGGCCTATGGCTACACCTTC
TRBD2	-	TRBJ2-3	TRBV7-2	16	CASNKIVPSGTDTQYF	TGTGCCAGCAACAAAATAGTCCCTAGCGGGACAGATACGCAGTATTTT
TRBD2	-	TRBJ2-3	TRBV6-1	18	CASSEYPAGGPGTDTQYF	TGTGCCAGCAGTGAATATCCAGCGGGGGGGCCGGGGACAGATACGCAGTATTTT
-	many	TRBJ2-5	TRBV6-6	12	CASTGTRRAQYF	TGTGCCAGCACGGGCACCCGGCGGGCCCAGTACTTC
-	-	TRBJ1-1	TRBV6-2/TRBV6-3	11	CASRKGQEAFF	TGTGCCAGCAGGAAAGGACAGGAAGCTTTCTTT
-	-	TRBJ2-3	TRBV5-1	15	CASSSGRGYTDTQYF	TGCGCCAGCAGCTCCGGGCGCGGCTACACAGATACGCAGTATTTT